This passage covers 21 T cell receptor beta chains from one sample sequenced in a study of identical twins. TCRdb re-derived calls from the 5' RACE reads in MiXCR, one entry per CDR3 protein. The table lists about 240,000 distinct CDR3 sequences, more than 9.5% of them singletons, with roughly 3.7% in the top ten. This same sample was also part of a study on yellow fever vaccine responses in identical twins.

The specimen was memory (CD45RO+) T cells sorted from blood. These receptors all come from a woman between 18 and 30 years old in good health.

This clonotype was detected a few times. This sequence joins TRBV4-2 and TRBJ2-3, with a tentative D call TRBD2 (6 bases). Trimming took 3 bases from V and 4 from J, leaving 14 bases between them. Germline CDR1 is LGHNA and CDR2 is YNFKEQ. The CDR3 consists of 15 residues. CDR3 nucleotide sequence: TGTGCCAGCAGCCAGGAGGAGGGCCTCCCAGATACGCAGTATTTT. Translation gives CASSQEEGLPDTQYF.

This clonotype was observed a handful of times. The rearrangement links TRBV20-1 to TRBJ2-7; D may be TRBD1 or TRBD2 (6 bases each). The germline CDR1 and CDR2 sequences are DFQATT and SNEGSKA (reference sequence). The CDR3 length is 15 residues. V was trimmed by 6 bases and J by 2 bases, leaving 20 bases between them. Here the CDR3 reads CSALPGGLGTYEQYF. CDR3 coding DNA: TGCAGTGCCCTACCTGGGGGGCTTGGAACCTACGAGCAGTACTTC.

The chain joins TRBV6-5 to TRBJ2-4; tentative D call: TRBD1 (7 bases). This CDR3 region has 13 residues. CDR1 is MNHEY and CDR2 is SVGAGI in the germline V gene. Trimming left V 6 bases short and J 9 bases short, with 15 bases between. CDR3 amino acids: CASSTRGVGIQYF. The CDR3 DNA reads as TGTGCCAGCAGCACCAGGGGGGTTGGCATTCAGTACTTC.

This clonotype was seen ten or more times. The J gene is TRBJ1-1, the V gene TRBV7-9; D is undetermined. The V and J ends lost 3 bases and 3 bases respectively, with 2 bases between them. This CDR3 has 11 residues. Germline V gene data show CDR1 as SEHNR and CDR2 as FQNEAQ (reference sequence). CDR3 nucleotides: TGTGCCAGCAGCTTGTACACTGAAGCTTTCTTT. This translates into CASSLYTEAFF.

There are many counts of this clonotype. This sequence joins TRBV7-2 and TRBJ2-3; no firm D call. The V gene lost 5 bases and the J gene lost 1 base, with 7 bases spanning the gap. Germline CDR1 and CDR2: SGHTA and FQGNSA. The CDR3 extends over 13 amino acids. The CDR3 spells CASSIYGTDTQYF. The DNA of the CDR3 is TGTGCCAGCAGCATCTATGGCACAGATACGCAGTATTTT. Supplemented by reference TRBV7-2 and TRBJ2-3, the full variable domain reads GAGVSQSPSNKVTEKGKDVELRCDPISGHTALYWYRQSLGQGLEFLIYFQGNSAPDKSGLPSDRFSAERTGGSVSTLTIQRTQQEDSAVYLCASSIYGTDTQYFGPGTRLTVL.

The J gene is TRBJ2-3, the V gene TRBV30, with TRBD2 identical over 9 bases. Per germline, CDR1 GTSNPN and CDR2 SVGIG (reference sequence). The CDR3 has 17 amino acids. The ends lost 4 bases at V and 4 bases at J; junction bases unmatched: 15. CDR3 DNA: TGTGCCTGGAAACGCAGGGAAATAGCGGGAGATGCAGATACGCAGTATTTT. Translating it yields CAWKRREIAGDADTQYF.

The chain joins TRBV2 to TRBJ1-2; D may be TRBD1 (5 bases). Looked up from germline, CDR1 is SNHLY and CDR2 is FYNNEI. Trimming took 3 bases from V and 5 from J, leaving 16 bases between them. There are 15 residues in the CDR3. CDR3 in DNA: TGTGCCAGCAGTGACCGGTCCAGGGCGGGGTATGGCTACACCTTC. Amino acids: CASSDRSRAGYGYTF.

This chain links TRBV9 with TRBJ2-5, with 10 bases aligning to TRBD1. The CDR3 contains 15 residues. The germline V gene encodes CDR1 SGDLS and CDR2 YYNGEE. V dropped 1 base and J dropped 4; count of bases not matched to a gene: 4. Written as DNA, the CDR3 is TGTGCCAGCAGCGTAAGACAGGGGGCGGGAGAGACCCAGTACTTC. Encoded protein: CASSVRQGAGETQYF. Together with reference TRBV9 and TRBJ2-5, the CDR3 gives the full variable domain: DSGVTQTPKHLITATGQRVTLRCSPRSGDLSVYWYQQSLDQGLQFLIQYYNGEERAKGNILERFSAQQFPDLHSELNLSSLELGDSALYFCASSVRQGAGETQYFGPGTRLLVL.

Many counts were recorded for this clonotype. The chain employs TRBV28 and TRBJ1-5; D unresolved. The germline CDR1 and CDR2 sequences are MDHEN and SYDVKM. Between the trimmed V and J ends, which lost 7 bases and 9 bases, there was a span of 22 bases. This CDR3 comprises 15 residues. The CDR3 DNA sequence: TGTGCCAGCACTTCTCCCAATTTTCCCCTGACGCCCCAGCATTTT. This codes for CASTSPNFPLTPQHF. The variable domain in full, with the rest retrieved from reference TRBV28 and TRBJ1-5, is DVKVTQSSRYLVKRTGEKVFLECVQDMDHENMFWYRQDPGLGLRLIYFSYDVKMKEKGDIPEGYSVSREKKERFSLILESASTNQTSMYLCASTSPNFPLTPQHFGDGTRLSIL.

The gene calls are TRBV20-1 and TRBJ2-3; D unclear. This CDR3 comprises 13 residues. Looked up from germline, CDR1 is DFQATT and CDR2 is SNEGSKA (reference sequence). Between the trimmed V and J ends, which lost 6 bases and 1 base, there was a span of 11 bases. The CDR3 loop is CSANPSGTDTQYF. The CDR3 nucleotides read TGCAGTGCGAACCCCAGTGGCACAGATACGCAGTATTTT.

Here the CDR3 DNA reads TGCAGTGCTAGTAGGGCGCAGGGCACCCACTACGAGCAGTACTTC. It is translated as CSASRAQGTHYEQYF. This sequence joins TRBV20-1 and TRBJ2-7, with D possibly being TRBD1 (5 bases). Germline V lookup: CDR1 DFQATT, CDR2 SNEGSKA (reference sequence). This CDR3 contains 15 residues. V dropped 3 bases and J dropped 3 bases, with 18 bases sitting between them.

This clonotype was observed once. The chain recombines TRBV6-1 with TRBJ2-5, with TRBD1 matching 7 bases. The CDR3 sequence is 17 residues long. Germline trimming cut 2 bases from V and 5 bases from J; bases unmatched to any gene: 14. Germline assignment: CDR1 MNHNS and CDR2 SASEGT. The CDR3 DNA is TGTGCCAGCAGTGAAAGGACAGGCGCCCTCTCGATGGAGACCCAGTACTTC. This encodes CASSERTGALSMETQYF.

This clonotype showed up just a few times. V usage is TRBV15 and J usage is TRBJ2-5, with D perhaps TRBD1 (6 bases). Per the germline V gene, CDR1 is LNHNV and CDR2 is YYDKDF (reference sequence). The V and J ends lost 3 bases and 5 bases respectively, with 19 bases between them. The CDR3 spans 16 residues. CDR3 nucleotides: TGTGCCACCAGCAGTGACAACCCTAGGGGGACGGAGACCCAGTACTTC. This codes for CATSSDNPRGTETQYF.

This rearrangement joins TRBV3-1 to TRBJ1-1; unclear D gene. The ends were cut back, 3 bases at V and 3 bases at J, with 8 bases in the middle. CDR3 length equals 13 residues. Germline V CDR1 and CDR2: LGHDT, YNNKEL (reference sequence). The CDR3 DNA is TGTGCCAGCAGCCAGGAACGGGACACTGAAGCTTTCTTT. Protein sequence: CASSQERDTEAFF.

The V gene is TRBV20-1, the J gene TRBJ2-1; 14 nucleotides align to TRBD2. Trimming cost V 1 base and J 8 bases; bases outside gene matches: 4. The CDR3 sequence is 15 residues long. From germline, CDR1 is DFQATT and CDR2 SNEGSKA (reference sequence). The DNA of the CDR3 is TGCAGTGCTAGAGCCGGGACTAGCGGGAGCCATGAGCAGTTCTTC. The encoded protein is CSARAGTSGSHEQFF.

The chain links TRBV20-1 to TRBJ1-2; 10 nucleotides line up with TRBD1. CDR1 is DFQATT, CDR2 SNEGSKA, per germline (reference sequence). The CDR3 covers 15 residues. V dropped 3 bases and J dropped 2; count of bases not matched to a gene: 6. CDR3 protein: CSARPGQGLNYGYTF. In DNA form, the CDR3 reads TGCAGTGCTAGGCCGGGACAGGGGCTAAACTATGGCTACACCTTC.

This clonotype has at least ten counts. The chain has TRBV27 and TRBJ2-7, with TRBD1 as a possible D gene (5 bases). Germline V lookup: CDR1 MNHEY, CDR2 SMNVEV (reference sequence). The CDR3 is made up of 13 amino acids. Trimming pared 2 bases from V and 2 bases from J, leaving 7 bases between. The CDR3 nucleotides read TGTGCCAGCAGTTTAGGCAGGGCCTACGAGCAGTACTTC. It codes for CASSLGRAYEQYF.

This chain connects TRBV3-1 to TRBJ1-1, with D unresolved. The CDR3 totals 14 residues. Trimming cost V 0 bases and J 1 base, with 6 bases left between them. Per the germline V gene, CDR1 is LGHDT and CDR2 is YNNKEL (reference sequence). CDR3 coding DNA: TGTGCCAGCAGCCAAGAGGAGGGGAACACTGAAGCTTTCTTT. Translation gives CASSQEEGNTEAFF. Full variable domain (rest looked up from reference TRBV3-1 and TRBJ1-1): DTAVSQTPKYLVTQMGNDKSIKCEQNLGHDTMYWYKQDSKKFLKIMFSYNNKELIINETVPNRFSPKSPDKAHLNLHINSLELGDSAVYFCASSQEEGNTEAFFGQGTRLTVV.

This clonotype has a count of ten or more. This rearrangement joins TRBV10-3 to TRBJ2-5; TRBD1 agrees at 10 bases. Germline assignment: CDR1 ENHRY and CDR2 SYGVKD. The CDR3 has 14 residues. V lost 6 bases and J lost 3; bases outside the gene matches: 4. The CDR3 sequence: CAIRGGQGEETQYF. CDR3 coding DNA: TGTGCCATCAGGGGAGGACAGGGGGAAGAGACCCAGTACTTC.

This clonotype was counted between two and nine times. The gene calls are TRBV9 and TRBJ1-1; possibly TRBD1 for D (5 bases). CDR1 and CDR2 (germline): SGDLS, YYNGEE. Trimming cost V 0 bases and J 0 bases, with 9 bases left between them. The CDR3 has 15 residues. The DNA for the CDR3 is TGTGCCAGCAGCGTAGCTGAGGGGATGAACACTGAAGCTTTCTTT. Its translation: CASSVAEGMNTEAFF.

This clonotype showed up many times. The CDR3 here is CASSRQGPAKNIQYF. In DNA, the CDR3 is TGTGCCAGCAGCCGCCAGGGGCCAGCCAAAAACATTCAGTACTTC. The V gene is TRBV3-1, the J gene TRBJ2-4, with D tentatively TRBD1 (6 bases). CDR3 length: 15 amino acids. Germline V gene sequence: CDR1 LGHDT, CDR2 YNNKEL (reference sequence). The ends were cut back, 4 bases at V and 0 bases at J, with 10 bases in the middle.